This record looks at one T cell receptor beta chain sequence and its context. Generated by immunoSEQ multiplex PCR, the TCRdb table keeps only in-frame clones and is missing some. Among about 220,000 clones listed, roughly 85% were seen once. Per germline, CDR1 SGHDT and CDR2 YYEEEE. The CDR3 consists of 17 residues. V was shortened by 4 bases and J by 6 bases, with 23 bases between the two germline ends. This sample stems from a study of blood T cell repertoires in COVID-19. The chain combines TRBV5-6 with TRBJ1-5; D possibly corresponds to TRBD1 (5 bases). The sequence derives from a woman older than 75 with acute or convalescent COVID-19. Sequencing was performed on peripheral blood. The chain's CDR3 is CASSRYLIRAPGQPQHF. DNA for the CDR3: TGTGCCAGCAGCCGATACCTGATCAGGGCCCCGGGTCAGCCCCAGCATTTT.